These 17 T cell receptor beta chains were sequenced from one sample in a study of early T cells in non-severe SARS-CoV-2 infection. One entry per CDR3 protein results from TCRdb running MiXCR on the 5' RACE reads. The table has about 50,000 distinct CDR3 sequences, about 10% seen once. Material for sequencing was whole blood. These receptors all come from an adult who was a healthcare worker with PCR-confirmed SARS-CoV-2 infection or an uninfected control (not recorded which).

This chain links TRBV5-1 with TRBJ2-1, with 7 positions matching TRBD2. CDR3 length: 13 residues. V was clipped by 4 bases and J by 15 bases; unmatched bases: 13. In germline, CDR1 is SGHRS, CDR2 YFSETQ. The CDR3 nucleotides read TGCGCCAGCAGCCTGGAGAGGGAGGGCGTGCGGTTCTTC. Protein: CASSLEREGVRFF. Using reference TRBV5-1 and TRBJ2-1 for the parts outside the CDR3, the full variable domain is KAGVTQTPRYLIKTRGQQVTLSCSPISGHRSVSWYQQTPGQGLQFLFEYFSETQRNKGNFPGRFSGRQFSNSRSEMNVSTLELGDSALYLCASSLEREGVRFFGPGTRLTVL.

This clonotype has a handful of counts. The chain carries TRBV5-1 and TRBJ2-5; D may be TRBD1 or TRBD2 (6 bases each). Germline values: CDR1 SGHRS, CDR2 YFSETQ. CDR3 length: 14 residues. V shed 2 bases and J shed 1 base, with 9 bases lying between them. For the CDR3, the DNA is TGCGCCAGCAGCTTTAGGGGGGCCCAAGAGACCCAGTACTTC. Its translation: CASSFRGAQETQYF.

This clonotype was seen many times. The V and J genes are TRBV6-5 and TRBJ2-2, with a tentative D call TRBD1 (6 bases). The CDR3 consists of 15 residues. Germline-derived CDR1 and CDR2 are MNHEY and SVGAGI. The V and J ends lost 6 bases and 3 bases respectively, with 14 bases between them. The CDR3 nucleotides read TGTGCCAGCAGCAGGGGCCCTCTGGACACCGGGGAGCTGTTTTTT. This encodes CASSRGPLDTGELFF.

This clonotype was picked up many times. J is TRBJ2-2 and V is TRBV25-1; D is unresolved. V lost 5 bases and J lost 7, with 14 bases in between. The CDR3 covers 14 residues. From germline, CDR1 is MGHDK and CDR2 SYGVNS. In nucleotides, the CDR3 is TGTGCCAGCAGTACACGAGGACCCCACGGGGAGCTGTTTTTT. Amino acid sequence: CASSTRGPHGELFF.

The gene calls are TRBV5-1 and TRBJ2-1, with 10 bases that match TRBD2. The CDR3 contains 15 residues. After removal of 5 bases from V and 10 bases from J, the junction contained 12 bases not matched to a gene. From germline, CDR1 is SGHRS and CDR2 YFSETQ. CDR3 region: CASSTEAGGPREQFF. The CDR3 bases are TGCGCCAGCAGTACGGAAGCGGGAGGGCCTAGGGAGCAGTTCTTC.

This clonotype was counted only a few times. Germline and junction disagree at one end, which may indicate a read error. The CDR3 bases are TGTGTCAGCAGCCCCGGGACAGGGGGCGGTGTAGATACGCAGTATTTT. Its protein is CVSSPGTGGGVDTQYF. This chain links TRBV3-1 with TRBJ2-3, with TRBD1 matching 12 bases. CDR3 length: 16 amino acids. The germline V gene has CDR1 LGHDT and CDR2 YNNKEL (reference sequence).

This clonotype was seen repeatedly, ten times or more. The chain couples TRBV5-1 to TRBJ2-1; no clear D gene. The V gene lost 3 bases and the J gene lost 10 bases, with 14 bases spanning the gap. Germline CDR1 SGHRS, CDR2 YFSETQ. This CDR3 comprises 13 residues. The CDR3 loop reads CASSWAPAGEQFF. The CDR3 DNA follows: TGCGCCAGCAGCTGGGCACCGGCTGGGGAGCAGTTCTTC.

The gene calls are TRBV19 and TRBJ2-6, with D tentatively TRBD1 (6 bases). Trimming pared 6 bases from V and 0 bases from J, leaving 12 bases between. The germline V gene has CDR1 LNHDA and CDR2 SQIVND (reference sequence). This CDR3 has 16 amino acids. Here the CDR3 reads CASSGQRNSGANVLTF. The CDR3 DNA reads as TGTGCCAGTAGCGGACAGAGAAACTCTGGGGCCAACGTCCTGACTTTC.

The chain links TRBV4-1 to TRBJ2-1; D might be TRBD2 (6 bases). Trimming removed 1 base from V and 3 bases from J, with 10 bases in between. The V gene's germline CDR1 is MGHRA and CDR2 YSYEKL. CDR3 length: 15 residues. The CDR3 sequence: CASSQVTSLYNEQFF. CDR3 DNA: TGCGCCAGCAGCCAAGTTACTAGCCTCTACAATGAGCAGTTCTTC.

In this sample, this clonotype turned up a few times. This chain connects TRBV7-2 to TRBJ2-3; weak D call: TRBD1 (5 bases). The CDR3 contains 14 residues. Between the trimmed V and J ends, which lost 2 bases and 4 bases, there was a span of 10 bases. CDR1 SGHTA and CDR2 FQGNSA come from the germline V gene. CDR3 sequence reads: CASSLNRSPDTQYF. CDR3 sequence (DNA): TGTGCCAGCAGCTTAAACAGGTCCCCAGATACGCAGTATTTT.

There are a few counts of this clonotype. CDR3 amino acids: CASSEPSGRNEQFF. DNA for the CDR3: TGTGCCAGCAGTGAACCTAGCGGGAGGAATGAGCAGTTCTTC. The chain uses TRBV25-1 and TRBJ2-1, with 11 bases lining up with TRBD2. The CDR3 covers 14 residues. V was clipped by 2 bases and J by 7 bases; unmatched bases: 1. CDR1 is MGHDK and CDR2 is SYGVNS in the germline V gene.

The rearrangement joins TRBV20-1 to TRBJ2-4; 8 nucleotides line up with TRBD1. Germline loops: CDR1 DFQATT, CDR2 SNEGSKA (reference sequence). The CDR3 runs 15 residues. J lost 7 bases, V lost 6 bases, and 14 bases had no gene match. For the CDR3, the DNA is TGCAGTGCCAACGAACCCAGGGGGCTCGGGAACATTCAGTACTTC. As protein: CSANEPRGLGNIQYF.

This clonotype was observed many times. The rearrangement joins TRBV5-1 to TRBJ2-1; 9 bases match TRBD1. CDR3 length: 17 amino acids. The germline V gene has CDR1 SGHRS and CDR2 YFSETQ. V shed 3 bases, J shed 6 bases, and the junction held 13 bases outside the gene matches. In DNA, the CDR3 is TGCGCCAGCAGCTCCAAGACCTCCGGGACAGGGTTCAATGAGCAGTTCTTC. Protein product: CASSSKTSGTGFNEQFF.

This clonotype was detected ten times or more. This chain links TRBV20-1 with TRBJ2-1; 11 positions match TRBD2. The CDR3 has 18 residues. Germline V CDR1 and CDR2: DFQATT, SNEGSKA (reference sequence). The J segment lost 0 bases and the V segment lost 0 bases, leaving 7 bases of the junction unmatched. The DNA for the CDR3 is TGCAGTGCTAGAGAGCTAGCGGGAGGCCCGAGCTCCTACAATGAGCAGTTCTTC. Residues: CSARELAGGPSSYNEQFF.

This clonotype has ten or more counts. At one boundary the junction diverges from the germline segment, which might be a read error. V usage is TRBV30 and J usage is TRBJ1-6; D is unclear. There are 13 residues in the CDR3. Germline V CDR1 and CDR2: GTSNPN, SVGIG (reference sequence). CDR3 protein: CAFQAAANSPLHF. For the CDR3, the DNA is TGTGCCTTCCAAGCGGCCGCAAATTCACCCCTCCATTTT.

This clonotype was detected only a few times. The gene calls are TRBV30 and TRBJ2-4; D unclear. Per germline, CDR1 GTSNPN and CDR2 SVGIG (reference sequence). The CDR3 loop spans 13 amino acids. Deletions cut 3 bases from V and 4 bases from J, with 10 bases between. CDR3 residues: CAWSNGPKNIQYF. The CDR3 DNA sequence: TGTGCCTGGAGCAACGGACCTAAAAACATTCAGTACTTC.

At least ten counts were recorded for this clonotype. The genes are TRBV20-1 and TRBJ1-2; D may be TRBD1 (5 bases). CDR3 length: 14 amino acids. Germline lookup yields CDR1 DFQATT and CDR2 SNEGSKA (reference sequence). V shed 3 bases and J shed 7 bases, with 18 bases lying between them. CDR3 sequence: CSARRDGGLGGYTF. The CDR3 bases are TGCAGTGCTAGGAGGGACGGAGGCCTGGGTGGCTACACCTTC.